One and the same sample provided the 26 T cell receptor beta chains below, sequenced in a study of CD8 T cells in ankylosing spondylitis. Whole-study findings and limits: Characteristic of ankylosing spondylitis blood, it appeared, was a TCR beta motif comprising roughly 8 highly homologous variants.

TCRdb called the 5' RACE reads again in MiXCR, with one record for every CDR3 protein. The sample yields about 800,000 distinct CDR3 sequences, about 12% seen once. These receptors' targets are unknown. The sequenced material came from blood, either unsorted or a sorted T cell fraction (not recorded which). These receptors came from a male donor with ankylosing spondylitis.

This clonotype was seen only a few times. J is TRBJ2-7 and V is TRBV6-2 or TRBV6-3; D not resolved. V lost 0 bases, J lost 0 bases, and 15 bases lay in between. CDR1 and CDR2 (germline): MNHEY, SVGEGT. The CDR3 covers 17 residues. The CDR3 sequence is CASSYSHLGYSSYEQYF. The CDR3 DNA is TGTGCCAGCAGTTACTCTCACCTGGGATACTCCTCCTACGAGCAGTACTTC.

The sample holds a few counts of this clonotype. This rearrangement joins TRBV2 to TRBJ2-1, with TRBD2 matching 7 bases. The CDR3 sequence is 11 residues long. The germline CDR1 and CDR2 sequences are SNHLY and FYNNEI. Trimming at V came to 6 bases and at J to 9 bases, leaving 2 bases not matched to a gene. CDR3 nucleotides: TGTGCCAGCAGGAGCGGGATTGAGCAGTTCTTC. Protein product: CASRSGIEQFF.

The V call is TRBV5-1, the J call TRBJ2-1, with D unclear. CDR3 size: 14 residues. The V end lost 5 bases, the J end lost 0 bases, and 9 bases lay between the germline ends. Germline V gene lookup returns CDR1 SGHRS and CDR2 YFSETQ. In DNA form, the CDR3 reads TGCGCCAGCAGACTGGAGAGCTCCTACAATGAGCAGTTCTTC. It translates to CASRLESSYNEQFF. Together with reference TRBV5-1 and TRBJ2-1, the CDR3 gives the full variable domain: KAGVTQTPRYLIKTRGQQVTLSCSPISGHRSVSWYQQTPGQGLQFLFEYFSETQRNKGNFPGRFSGRQFSNSRSEMNVSTLELGDSALYLCASRLESSYNEQFFGPGTRLTVL.

This clonotype was detected a few times. This CDR3 reads CASSLSYVSYEQYF. As DNA, the CDR3 is TGTGCCAGCAGCTTATCTTACGTCTCCTACGAGCAGTACTTC. The J gene is TRBJ2-7, the V gene TRBV11-3; D unclear. The CDR3 has 14 residues. Trimming removed 2 bases from V and 0 bases from J, with 8 bases in between. Per the germline V gene, CDR1 is SGHNT and CDR2 is YENEEA.

This clonotype has a handful of counts. The chain has TRBV20-1 and TRBJ1-5; D is unresolved. Germline V gene data show CDR1 as DFQATT and CDR2 as SNEGSKA (reference sequence). The CDR3 length is 12 residues. The V end was cut by 3 bases, the J end by 9 bases, with 12 bases between. The chain's CDR3 is CSASQYLRPQHF. CDR3 nucleotides: TGCAGTGCTAGCCAGTACCTTAGGCCCCAGCATTTT.

The chain uses TRBV28 and TRBJ2-3, with D possibly TRBD2 on 6 matching bases. Germline-derived CDR1 and CDR2 are MDHEN and SYDVKM. This CDR3 is 15 amino acids long. Trimming stripped 6 bases from V and 4 bases from J, with 17 bases between. The CDR3 nucleotides read TGTGCCAGCAGGGCTGCCGGAGGAGGGTCAGATACGCAGTATTTT. This encodes CASRAAGGGSDTQYF.

V and J are TRBV7-2 and TRBJ2-7; TRBD2 aligns across 7 bases. Looked up from germline, CDR1 is SGHTA and CDR2 is FQGNSA. CDR3 length: 15 amino acids. V was clipped by 5 bases and J by 1 base; unmatched bases: 8. For the CDR3, the DNA is TGTGCCAGCAGCCTTCAGCGGGGACCTTCCTACGAGCAGTACTTC. It encodes CASSLQRGPSYEQYF.

This chain connects TRBV9 to TRBJ2-6; 8 bases align to TRBD1. The CDR3 length is 17 residues. With 4 bases clipped from V and 0 bases from J, the junction kept 6 bases outside the gene matches. CDR1 is SGDLS and CDR2 is YYNGEE in the germline V gene. The CDR3 region has the DNA TGTGCCAGCAGCCCCTGGGACAGGAGCTCTGGGGCCAACGTCCTGACTTTC. Protein sequence: CASSPWDRSSGANVLTF. Full variable domain (missing parts from reference TRBV9 and TRBJ2-6): DSGVTQTPKHLITATGQRVTLRCSPRSGDLSVYWYQQSLDQGLQFLIQYYNGEERAKGNILERFSAQQFPDLHSELNLSSLELGDSALYFCASSPWDRSSGANVLTFGAGSRLTVL.

This clonotype showed up just a few times. The V gene is TRBV28, the J gene TRBJ1-5; D is ambiguous. CDR1 is MDHEN, CDR2 SYDVKM, per germline. The CDR3 length is 12 residues. V dropped 8 bases and J dropped 7 bases, with 12 bases sitting between them. The CDR3 reads CASFVYGQPQHF. CDR3 DNA: TGTGCCAGCTTCGTGTATGGACAGCCCCAGCATTTT.

V and J are TRBV20-1 and TRBJ2-3; 8 bases align to TRBD2. The CDR3 length is 15 residues. Per the germline V gene, CDR1 is DFQATT and CDR2 is SNEGSKA (reference sequence). V shed 3 bases and J 1 base; nucleotides not matched to a gene: 6. The DNA for the CDR3 is TGCAGTGCTAGTCCGGGAGGGGGGGGCACAGATACGCAGTATTTT. This sequence encodes CSASPGGGGTDTQYF.

The V and J genes are TRBV20-1 and TRBJ2-1; 10 bases fit TRBD2. Germline V gene sequence: CDR1 DFQATT, CDR2 SNEGSKA (reference sequence). The CDR3 is 13 residues long. In DNA, the CDR3 is TGCAGCCCCAGGCTAGCGGGAGAGAATGAGCAGTTCTTC. This translates into CSPRLAGENEQFF.

This clonotype was recorded at least ten times. V and J are TRBV12-3 or TRBV12-4 and TRBJ1-6; D gene unclear. Between the trimmed V and J ends, which lost 3 bases and 8 bases, there was a span of 11 bases. The CDR3 consists of 14 residues. DNA of the CDR3: TGTGCCAGCAGTTTGGTTACAGCCGATTCACCCCTCCACTTT. Amino acids: CASSLVTADSPLHF.

This clonotype came up a few times. The chain is built from TRBV9 and TRBJ2-2, with D possibly matching TRBD1 (6 bases). The germline CDR1 and CDR2 sequences are SGDLS and YYNGEE. This CDR3 has 14 amino acids. The V end was cut by 2 bases, the J end by 6 bases, with 11 bases between. The CDR3 reads CASSVASGAGELFF. The CDR3 DNA reads TGTGCCAGCAGCGTGGCCTCAGGGGCCGGGGAGCTGTTTTTT.

V is TRBV6-5 and J is TRBJ2-5; D ambiguous. Germline assignment: CDR1 MNHEY and CDR2 SVGAGI. The CDR3 spans 14 residues. With 0 bases removed from V and 4 bases from J, the gap between germline ends came to 9 bases. CDR3 residues: CASSYSKAVETQYF. For the CDR3, the DNA is TGTGCCAGCAGTTACTCGAAGGCAGTAGAGACCCAGTACTTC.

The rearrangement links TRBV6-1 to TRBJ1-3; 7 nucleotides line up with TRBD1. Per germline, CDR1 MNHNS and CDR2 SASEGT. The CDR3 is made up of 15 amino acids. Germline trimming cut 5 bases from V and 0 bases from J; bases unmatched to any gene: 4. The CDR3 loop reads CASSRDSTSGNTIYF. CDR3 coding DNA: TGTGCCAGCAGTCGGGACAGCACCTCTGGAAACACCATATATTTT.

The J gene is TRBJ2-1, the V gene TRBV7-2; TRBD1 is a possible D gene (5 bases). The CDR3 totals 16 residues. The germline V gene has CDR1 SGHTA and CDR2 FQGNSA. The V and J ends lost 0 bases and 3 bases respectively, with 12 bases between them. CDR3 in amino acids: CASSLAGALDYNEQFF. In DNA form, the CDR3 reads TGTGCCAGCAGCTTAGCAGGGGCCCTGGACTACAATGAGCAGTTCTTC.

CDR3 coding DNA: TGTGCCAGCAGCTACAGTCGACTAGCGGTCTACGAGCAGTACTTC. Amino acid sequence: CASSYSRLAVYEQYF. This chain uses TRBV7-2 with TRBJ2-7; 9 nucleotides agree with TRBD2. CDR1 and CDR2 (germline): SGHTA, FQGNSA. The CDR3 covers 15 residues. Trimming took 4 bases from V and 3 from J; bases not matched to a gene: 7.

This clonotype was observed a handful of times. The CDR3 spells CASLPGRTSGETGELFF. CDR3 DNA sequence: TGCGCCAGCTTACCGGGAAGAACTAGCGGAGAGACCGGGGAGCTGTTTTTT. The chain joins TRBV5-1 to TRBJ2-2; 8 bases are shared with TRBD2. The CDR3 length is 17 residues. Germline values: CDR1 SGHRS, CDR2 YFSETQ. Trimming took 7 bases from V and 5 from J; bases not matched to a gene: 16.

The chain carries TRBV6-5 and TRBJ1-4, with D perhaps TRBD1 (6 bases). V lost 6 bases to trimming and J lost 10 bases, with 12 bases between them. There are 12 residues in the CDR3. Germline CDR1 and CDR2: MNHEY and SVGAGI. CDR3 nucleotide sequence: TGTGCCAGCAGGACAGGAGCTGGAAAACTGTTTTTT. Its protein product is CASRTGAGKLFF.

This clonotype was seen repeatedly, ten times or more. The J gene is TRBJ2-2, the V gene TRBV5-5; possible D gene TRBD1, 6 bases. Per the germline V gene, CDR1 is SGHKS and CDR2 is YYEKEE (reference sequence). The length of the CDR3 is 14 residues. Trimming took 5 bases from V and 3 from J, leaving 11 bases between them. CDR3: CASRQGWDTGELFF. CDR3 coding DNA: TGTGCCAGCAGACAGGGTTGGGACACCGGGGAGCTGTTTTTT.

The V call is TRBV6-6, the J call TRBJ2-7; weak D call: TRBD2 (6 bases). Trimming cost V 7 bases and J 6 bases, with 13 bases left between them. CDR1 is MNHNY, CDR2 SVGAGI, per germline (reference sequence). The CDR3 length is 12 residues. The CDR3 here is CASNRREGEQYF. As DNA, the CDR3 is TGTGCCAGCAATCGGCGGGAAGGCGAGCAGTACTTC.

This clonotype has at least ten counts. The chain has TRBV29-1 and TRBJ2-2; D remains ambiguous. The CDR3 is 11 residues long. V gave up 6 bases and J gave up 5 bases, with 7 bases separating them. In germline, CDR1 is SQVTM, CDR2 ANQGSEA. CDR3: CSVYITGELFF. CDR3 coding DNA: TGCAGCGTCTACATTACCGGGGAGCTGTTTTTT.

This clonotype occurred a few times. CDR3 sequence: CASSPVGRGSTEAFF. The CDR3 nucleotides read TGCGCCAGCAGCCCAGTGGGACGGGGAAGTACTGAAGCTTTCTTT. The genes are TRBV4-3 and TRBJ1-1; D perhaps matches TRBD1 (5 bases). Per germline, CDR1 LGHNA and CDR2 YSLEER. Trimming took 4 bases from V and 5 from J, leaving 17 bases between them. CDR3 size: 15 residues.

This clonotype was detected ten times or more. This chain joins TRBV12-3 or TRBV12-4 and TRBJ1-3; D is uncertain. V was cut by 4 bases and J by 8 bases, with 3 bases left in between. The CDR3 is 10 residues long. The CDR3 protein is CASSWDTIYF. CDR3 coding DNA: TGTGCCAGCAGTTGGGACACCATATATTTT.

There are a few counts of this clonotype. The gene calls are TRBV5-1 and TRBJ1-1; a weak D match, TRBD1 (5 bases). Germline loops: CDR1 SGHRS, CDR2 YFSETQ. There are 14 residues in the CDR3. V lost 0 bases to trimming and J lost 11 bases, with 17 bases between them. The CDR3 region is CASSLGDPETGAFF. DNA for the CDR3: TGCGCCAGCAGCTTGGGGGACCCGGAGACTGGGGCTTTCTTT.

The sample holds a few counts of this clonotype. This rearrangement joins TRBV20-1 to TRBJ1-1; the D gene is possibly TRBD1 (5 bases). The germline CDR1 and CDR2 sequences are DFQATT and SNEGSKA (reference sequence). Trimming left V 5 bases short and J 1 base short, with 17 bases between. The CDR3 length is 15 residues. The CDR3 protein is CSAGGSGRTNTEAFF. The CDR3 bases are TGCAGTGCTGGGGGGAGTGGACGGACGAACACTGAAGCTTTCTTT.